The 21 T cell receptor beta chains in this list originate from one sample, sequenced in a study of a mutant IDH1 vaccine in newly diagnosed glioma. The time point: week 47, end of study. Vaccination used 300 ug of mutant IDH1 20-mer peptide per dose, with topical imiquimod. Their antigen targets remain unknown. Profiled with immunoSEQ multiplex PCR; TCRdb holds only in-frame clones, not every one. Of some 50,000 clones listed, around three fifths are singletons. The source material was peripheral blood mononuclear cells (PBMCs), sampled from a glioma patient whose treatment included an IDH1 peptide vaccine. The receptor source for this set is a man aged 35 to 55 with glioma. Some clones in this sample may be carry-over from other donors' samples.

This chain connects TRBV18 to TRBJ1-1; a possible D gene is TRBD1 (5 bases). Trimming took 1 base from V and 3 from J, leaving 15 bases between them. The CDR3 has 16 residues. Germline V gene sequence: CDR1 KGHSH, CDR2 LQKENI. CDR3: CASSPRIIGGDTEAFF. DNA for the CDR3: TGTGCCAGCTCACCACGGATCATTGGGGGGGACACTGAAGCTTTCTTT. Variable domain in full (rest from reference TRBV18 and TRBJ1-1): NAGVMQNPRHLVRRRGQEARLRCSPMKGHSHVYWYRQLPEEGLKFMVYLQKENIIDESGMPKERFSAEFPKEGPSILRIQQVVRGDSAAYFCASSPRIIGGDTEAFFGQGTRLTVV.

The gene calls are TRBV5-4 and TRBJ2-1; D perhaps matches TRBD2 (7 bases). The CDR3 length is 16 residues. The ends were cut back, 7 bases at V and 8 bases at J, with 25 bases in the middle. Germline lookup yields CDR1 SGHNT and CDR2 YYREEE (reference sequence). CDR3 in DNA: TGTGCCAGCGGAAGAGGGGGGACGGGCGGGGGCCATGAGCAGTTCTTC. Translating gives CASGRGGTGGGHEQFF.

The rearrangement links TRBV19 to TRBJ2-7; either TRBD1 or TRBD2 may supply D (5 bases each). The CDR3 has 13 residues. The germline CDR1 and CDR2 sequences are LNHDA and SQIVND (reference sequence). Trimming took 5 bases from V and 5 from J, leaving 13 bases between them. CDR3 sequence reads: CASSWGNPDEQYF. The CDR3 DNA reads TGTGCCAGTAGTTGGGGGAATCCCGACGAGCAGTACTTC.

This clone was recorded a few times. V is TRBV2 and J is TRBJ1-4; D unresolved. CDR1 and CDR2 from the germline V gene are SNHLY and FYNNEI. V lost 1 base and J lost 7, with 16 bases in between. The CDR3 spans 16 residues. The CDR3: CASSEEGPGNIEKLFF. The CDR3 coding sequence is TGTGCCAGCAGTGAAGAAGGGCCGGGTAATATTGAAAAACTGTTTTTT. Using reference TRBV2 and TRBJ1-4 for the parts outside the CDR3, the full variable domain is EPEVTQTPSHQVTQMGQEVILRCVPISNHLYFYWYRQILGQKVEFLVSFYNNEISEKSEIFDDQFSVERPDGSNFTLKIRSTKLEDSAMYFCASSEEGPGNIEKLFFGSGTQLSVL.

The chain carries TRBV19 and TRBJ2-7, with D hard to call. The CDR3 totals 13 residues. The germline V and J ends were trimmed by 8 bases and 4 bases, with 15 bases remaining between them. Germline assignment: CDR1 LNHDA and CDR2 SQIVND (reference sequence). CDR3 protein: CASPDIARYEQYF. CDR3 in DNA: TGTGCCAGTCCCGACATTGCGAGGTACGAGCAGTACTTC.

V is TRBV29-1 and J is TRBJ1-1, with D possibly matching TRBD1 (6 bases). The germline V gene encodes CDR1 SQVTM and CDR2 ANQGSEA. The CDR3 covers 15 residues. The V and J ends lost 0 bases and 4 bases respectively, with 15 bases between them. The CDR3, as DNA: TGCAGCGTTGAAGATGCATCGGGGGGCGTCACTGAAGCTTTCTTT. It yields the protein CSVEDASGGVTEAFF. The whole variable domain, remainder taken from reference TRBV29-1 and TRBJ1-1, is SAVISQKPSRDICQRGTSLTIQCQVDSQVTMMFWYRQQPGQSLTLIATANQGSEATYESGFVIDKFPISRPNLTFSTLTVSNMSPEDSSIYLCSVEDASGGVTEAFFGQGTRLTVV.

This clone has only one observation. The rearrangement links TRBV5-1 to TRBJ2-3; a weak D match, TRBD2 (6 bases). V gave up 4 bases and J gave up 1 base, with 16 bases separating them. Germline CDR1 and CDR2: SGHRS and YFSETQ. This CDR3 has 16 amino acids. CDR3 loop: CASSGAADYGTDTQYF. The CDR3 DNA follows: TGCGCCAGCAGCGGAGCGGCGGACTATGGCACAGATACGCAGTATTTT.

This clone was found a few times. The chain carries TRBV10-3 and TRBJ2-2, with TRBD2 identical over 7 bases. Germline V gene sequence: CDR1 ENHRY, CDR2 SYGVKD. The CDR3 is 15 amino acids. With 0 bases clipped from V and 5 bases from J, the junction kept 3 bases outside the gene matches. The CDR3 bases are TGTGCCATCAGTGAGTCTGCGGGGGTAACCGGGGAGCTGTTTTTT. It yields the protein CAISESAGVTGELFF.

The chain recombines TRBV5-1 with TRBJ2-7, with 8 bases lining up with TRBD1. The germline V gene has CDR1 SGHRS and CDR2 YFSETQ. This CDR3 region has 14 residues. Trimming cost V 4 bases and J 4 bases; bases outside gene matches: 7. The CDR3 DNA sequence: TGCGCCAGCAGCGCCGGACAGGGAGAATACGAGCAGTACTTC. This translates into CASSAGQGEYEQYF.

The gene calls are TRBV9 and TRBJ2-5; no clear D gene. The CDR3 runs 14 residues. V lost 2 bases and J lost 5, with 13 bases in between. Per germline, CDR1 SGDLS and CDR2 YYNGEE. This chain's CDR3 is CASSVGSSRETQYF. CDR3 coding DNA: TGTGCCAGCAGCGTTGGTAGCTCGCGTGAGACCCAGTACTTC.

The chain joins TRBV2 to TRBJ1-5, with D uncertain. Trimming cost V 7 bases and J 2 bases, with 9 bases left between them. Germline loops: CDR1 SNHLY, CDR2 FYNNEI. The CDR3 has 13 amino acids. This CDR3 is CASTQARNQPQHF. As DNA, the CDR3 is TGTGCCAGCACGCAGGCGCGCAATCAGCCCCAGCATTTT.

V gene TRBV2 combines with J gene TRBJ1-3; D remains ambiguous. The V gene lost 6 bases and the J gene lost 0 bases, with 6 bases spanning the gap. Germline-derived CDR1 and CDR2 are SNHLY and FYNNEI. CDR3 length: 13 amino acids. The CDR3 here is CASREFSGNTIYF. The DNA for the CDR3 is TGTGCCAGCAGAGAATTCTCTGGAAACACCATATATTTT. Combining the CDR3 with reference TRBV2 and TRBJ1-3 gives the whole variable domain EPEVTQTPSHQVTQMGQEVILRCVPISNHLYFYWYRQILGQKVEFLVSFYNNEISEKSEIFDDQFSVERPDGSNFTLKIRSTKLEDSAMYFCASREFSGNTIYFGEGSWLTVV.

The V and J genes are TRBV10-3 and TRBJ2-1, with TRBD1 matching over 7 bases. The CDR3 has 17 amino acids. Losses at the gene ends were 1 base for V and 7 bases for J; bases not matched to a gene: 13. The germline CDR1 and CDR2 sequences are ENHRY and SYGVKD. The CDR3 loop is CAISEFSWTGRKNEQFF. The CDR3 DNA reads TGTGCCATCAGTGAGTTCTCTTGGACAGGTCGAAAAAATGAGCAGTTCTTC.

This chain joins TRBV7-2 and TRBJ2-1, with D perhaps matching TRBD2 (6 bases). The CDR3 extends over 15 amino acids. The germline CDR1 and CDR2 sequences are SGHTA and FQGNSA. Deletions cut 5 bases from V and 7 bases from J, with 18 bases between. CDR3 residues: CASSPSLGEDNEQFF. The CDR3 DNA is TGTGCCAGCAGCCCGAGCCTTGGGGAGGATAATGAGCAGTTCTTC.

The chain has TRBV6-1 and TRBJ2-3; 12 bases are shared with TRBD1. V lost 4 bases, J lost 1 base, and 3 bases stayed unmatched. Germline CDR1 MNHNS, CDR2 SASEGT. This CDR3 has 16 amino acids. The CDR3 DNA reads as TGTGCCAGCAGTGGGGACAGGGGGCGCGGCACAGATACGCAGTATTTT. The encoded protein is CASSGDRGRGTDTQYF.

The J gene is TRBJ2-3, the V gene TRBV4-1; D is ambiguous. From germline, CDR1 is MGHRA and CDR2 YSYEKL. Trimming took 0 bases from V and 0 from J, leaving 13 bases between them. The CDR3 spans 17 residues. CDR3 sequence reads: CASSQDRAIPSTDTQYF. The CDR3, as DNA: TGCGCCAGCAGCCAAGATCGCGCGATTCCTAGCACAGATACGCAGTATTTT.

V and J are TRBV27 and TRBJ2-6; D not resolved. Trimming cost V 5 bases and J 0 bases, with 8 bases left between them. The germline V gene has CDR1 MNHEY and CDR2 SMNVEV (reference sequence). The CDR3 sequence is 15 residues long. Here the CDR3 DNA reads TGTGCCAGCAGTCTCATGTACTCTGGGGCCAACGTCCTGACTTTC. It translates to CASSLMYSGANVLTF.

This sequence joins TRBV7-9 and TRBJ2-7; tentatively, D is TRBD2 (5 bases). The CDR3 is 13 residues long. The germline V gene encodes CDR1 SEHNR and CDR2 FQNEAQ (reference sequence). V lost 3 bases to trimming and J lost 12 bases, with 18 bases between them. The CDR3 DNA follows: TGTGCCAGCAGCTTCGGACTTCCCCCCGTCCTGTACTTC. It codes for CASSFGLPPVLYF.

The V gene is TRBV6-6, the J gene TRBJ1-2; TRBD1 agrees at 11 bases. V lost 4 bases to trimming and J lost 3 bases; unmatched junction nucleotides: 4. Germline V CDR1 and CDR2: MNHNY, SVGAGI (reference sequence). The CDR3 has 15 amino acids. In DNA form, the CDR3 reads TGTGCCAGCAGTTCCCGGGGACAGGGGGACTATGGCTACACCTTC. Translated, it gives CASSSRGQGDYGYTF.

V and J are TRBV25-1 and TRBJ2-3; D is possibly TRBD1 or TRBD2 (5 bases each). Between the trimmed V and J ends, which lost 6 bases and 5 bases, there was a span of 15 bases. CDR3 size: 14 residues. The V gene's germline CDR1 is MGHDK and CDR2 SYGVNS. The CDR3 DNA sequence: TGTGCCAGCAGGGGACGACTTAATTTAGATACGCAGTATTTT. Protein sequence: CASRGRLNLDTQYF.

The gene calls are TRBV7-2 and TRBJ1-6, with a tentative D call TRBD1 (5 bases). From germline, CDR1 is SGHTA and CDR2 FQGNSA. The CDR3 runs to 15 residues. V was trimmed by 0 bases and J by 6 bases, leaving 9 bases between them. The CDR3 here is CASSLATGLNSPLHF. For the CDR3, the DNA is TGTGCCAGCAGCTTAGCAACGGGGCTTAATTCACCCCTCCACTTT.